This TCR beta chain was sequenced during a study of beta chain features in type 1 diabetes. Sequenced material consisted of expressed TCRB transcripts (all of the isolated RNA was reverse transcribed). The data were produced by immunoSEQ multiplex PCR, yet TCRdb's version contains in-frame clones alone and is incomplete. The sample lists 300,000 to 350,000 clones; approximately 12% were seen once. The study's findings and limits: In all four CD4+ subsets, TCRB CDR3 length was significantly, moderately reduced in type 1 diabetes.

The CDR3 contains 14 residues. Germline-derived CDR1 and CDR2 are LGHNA and YNFKEQ. V lost 1 base, J lost 9 bases, and 16 bases lay in between. CD4+ naive, central memory, regulatory and stem cell-like memory subsets were isolated by sorting on CD45RO/CCR7/CD25/CD127/CD95/CD27. Only a few counts were recorded for this clone. Its specificity is unknown. The clonotype comes from a woman younger than 35 with type 1 diabetes. Sequenced material: naive CD4+ T cells from blood. The gene calls are TRBV4-2 and TRBJ2-7, with D possibly matching TRBD1 (5 bases). The CDR3 is CASSQGTPRLGQYF. The DNA of the CDR3 is TGTGCCAGCAGCCAAGGGACACCCCGGCTGGGGCAGTACTTC.